These T cell receptor beta chains were read from a single sample in a study of CD8 T cells in ankylosing spondylitis. A single record per CDR3 protein comes from TCRdb applying MiXCR to the 5' RACE reads. The sample consists of a few hundred thousand distinct CDR3 sequences, around 17% of them appearing once. Sequences were obtained from blood, either unsorted or a sorted T cell fraction (not recorded which). Receptors were obtained from a male donor with ankylosing spondylitis. The CDR3 runs from the conserved cysteine through the conserved F or W. Each record gives: V gene, D gene, clone size, J gene, CDR3 protein, CDR3 DNA. D genes are given only for firm matches. The size of a clone is reported for some rows only, either as once, few or many, or as a class for expanded clones.

V: TRBV6-2/TRBV6-3; D: .; size: many; J: TRBJ1-1; CDR3: CASSLRGGGTEAFF; DNA: TGTGCCAGCAGCCTCAGAGGAGGGGGTACTGAAGCTTTCTTT
V: TRBV20-1; D: TRBD1; size: .; J: TRBJ1-1; CDR3: CSAREDRDPWVEAFF; DNA: TGCAGTGCTAGAGAAGACAGGGATCCCTGGGTTGAAGCTTTCTTT
V: TRBV15; D: TRBD2; size: .; J: TRBJ2-3; CDR3: CATSRGEGQWNTQYF; DNA: TGTGCCACCAGCAGAGGGGAGGGTCAATGGAATACGCAGTATTTT
V: TRBV20-1; D: TRBD2; size: .; J: TRBJ2-1; CDR3: CSAPPSNGGDYNEQFF; DNA: TGCAGTGCTCCCCCCTCGAACGGGGGGGACTACAATGAGCAGTTCTTC
V: TRBV29-1; D: TRBD2; size: few; J: TRBJ2-7; CDR3: CSVEGGDSGLAGDEQYF; DNA: TGCAGCGTTGAAGGCGGAGACTCAGGACTAGCGGGAGACGAGCAGTACTTC
V: TRBV20-1; D: TRBD1; size: .; J: TRBJ1-1; CDR3: CSARDRGGTEAFF; DNA: TGCAGTGCTCGGGACAGGGGGGGCACTGAAGCTTTCTTT
V: TRBV3-1; D: TRBD1; size: many; J: TRBJ2-4; CDR3: CASSPLDRAEDIQYF; DNA: TGTGCCAGCAGCCCCTTGGACAGGGCCGAAGACATTCAGTACTTC
V: TRBV6-5; D: .; size: .; J: TRBJ1-1; CDR3: CASSRGDTEAFF; DNA: TGTGCCAGCAGTCGGGGGGACACTGAAGCTTTCTTT
V: TRBV29-1; D: .; size: .; J: TRBJ2-7; CDR3: CSVYLGGYEQYF; DNA: TGCAGCGTCTATTTAGGGGGCTACGAGCAGTACTTC
V: TRBV11-2; D: TRBD1; size: .; J: TRBJ2-1; CDR3: CASSSGTGADNEQFF; DNA: TGTGCCAGCAGCTCCGGGACAGGGGCAGACAATGAGCAGTTCTTC
V: TRBV13; D: .; size: .; J: TRBJ2-1; CDR3: CASSFPGAENEQFF; DNA: TGTGCCAGCAGCTTTCCTGGGGCCGAAAATGAGCAGTTCTTC
V: TRBV6-1; D: TRBD1; size: .; J: TRBJ2-3; CDR3: CASTATGGWLTDTQYF; DNA: TGTGCCAGCACGGCGACAGGGGGCTGGTTGACAGATACGCAGTATTTT
V: TRBV12-3/TRBV12-4; D: TRBD2; size: many; J: TRBJ2-3; CDR3: CASSLGAGGDTQYF; DNA: TGTGCCAGCAGTTTAGGGGCGGGGGGGGATACGCAGTATTTT
V: TRBV15; D: TRBD2; size: .; J: TRBJ2-3; CDR3: CATSEIAGGDTQYF; DNA: TGTGCCACCAGCGAAATAGCGGGGGGGGATACGCAGTATTTT
V: TRBV4-1; D: .; size: few; J: TRBJ2-1; CDR3: CASSQVGGAWYNEQFF; DNA: TGCGCCAGCAGCCAAGTCGGGGGAGCTTGGTACAATGAGCAGTTCTTC
V: TRBV7-8; D: .; size: .; J: TRBJ1-5; CDR3: CASSGGRYQPQHF; DNA: TGTGCCAGCAGCGGGGGGAGGTATCAGCCCCAGCATTTT
V: TRBV20-1; D: TRBD2; size: few; J: TRBJ2-5; CDR3: CSARGPGLPPETQYF; DNA: TGCAGTGCTAGGGGGCCGGGACTACCTCCGGAGACCCAGTACTTC
V: TRBV11-2; D: .; size: .; J: TRBJ1-2; CDR3: CASSHREYGYTF; DNA: TGTGCCAGCAGCCACAGGGAATATGGCTACACCTTC
V: TRBV29-1; D: .; size: .; J: TRBJ2-7; CDR3: CSVEVIGSEQYF; DNA: TGCAGCGTTGAAGTAATAGGATCCGAGCAGTACTTC
V: TRBV12-3/TRBV12-4; D: TRBD1; size: .; J: TRBJ1-2; CDR3: CASSLAGAEGGGYTF; DNA: TGTGCCAGCAGTTTGGCAGGGGCTGAAGGGGGCGGCTACACCTTC
V: TRBV7-9; D: .; size: few; J: TRBJ2-7; CDR3: CASSLVGGTDEQYF; DNA: TGTGCCAGCAGCTTAGTAGGGGGGACGGACGAGCAGTACTTC
V: TRBV4-2; D: .; size: .; J: TRBJ1-1; CDR3: CASSQVPGSDTEAFF; DNA: TGTGCCAGCAGCCAAGTTCCTGGGTCTGACACTGAAGCTTTCTTT
V: TRBV4-2; D: .; size: few; J: TRBJ2-7; CDR3: CASSQTWTTYEQYF; DNA: TGTGCCAGCAGCCAAACATGGACTACCTACGAGCAGTACTTC
V: TRBV5-1; D: .; size: .; J: TRBJ1-1; CDR3: CASSIQQDSYTEAFF; DNA: TGCGCCAGCAGCATCCAACAGGACAGCTACACTGAAGCTTTCTTT
V: TRBV10-3; D: TRBD2; size: once; J: TRBJ2-7; CDR3: CAISESTSGKQYF; DNA: TGTGCCATCAGTGAGTCGACTAGCGGCAAGCAGTACTTC
V: TRBV4-3; D: .; size: few; J: TRBJ1-1; CDR3: CASSQDHRANTEAFF; DNA: TGCGCCAGCAGCCAAGACCACAGGGCTAACACTGAAGCTTTCTTT
V: TRBV7-3; D: .; size: .; J: TRBJ2-1; CDR3: CASSSDPHEHNEQFF; DNA: TGTGCCAGCAGCTCGGACCCCCATGAGCACAATGAGCAGTTCTTC
V: TRBV9; D: .; size: .; J: TRBJ1-2; CDR3: CASRGNNYGYTF; DNA: TGTGCCAGCAGGGGGAATAACTATGGCTACACCTTC
V: TRBV11-1; D: .; size: few; J: TRBJ2-1; CDR3: CASSPPGPRALYSNEQFF; DNA: TGTGCCAGCAGTCCCCCCGGCCCCAGGGCCCTCTATAGCAATGAGCAGTTCTTC
V: TRBV4-1; D: .; size: few; J: TRBJ2-2; CDR3: CASSQDRRGSAYGELFF; DNA: TGCGCCAGCAGCCAAGACCGCCGCGGCAGCGCCTACGGGGAGCTGTTTTTT
V: TRBV4-3; D: .; size: .; J: TRBJ2-1; CDR3: CASSQDYRTSYNEQFF; DNA: TGCGCCAGCAGCCAAGATTACCGGACCTCCTACAATGAGCAGTTCTTC
V: TRBV9; D: .; size: .; J: TRBJ1-1; CDR3: CASSVEEETEAFF; DNA: TGTGCCAGCAGCGTTGAGGAGGAGACTGAAGCTTTCTTT
V: TRBV12-3/TRBV12-4; D: .; size: .; J: TRBJ1-1; CDR3: CASSTEQGTEAFF; DNA: TGTGCCAGCAGCACCGAACAGGGAACTGAAGCTTTCTTT
V: TRBV6-5; D: .; size: few; J: TRBJ2-1; CDR3: CASSYFGYHEQFF; DNA: TGTGCCAGCAGTTATTTCGGCTATCATGAGCAGTTCTTC
V: TRBV9; D: .; size: .; J: TRBJ1-2; CDR3: CASSEQGSANYGYTF; DNA: TGTGCCAGCAGCGAACAGGGATCGGCTAACTATGGCTACACCTTC
V: TRBV11-2; D: TRBD1; size: few; J: TRBJ1-1; CDR3: CASSFIINRGAEAFF; DNA: TGTGCCAGCAGCTTCATTATCAACAGGGGAGCTGAAGCTTTCTTT